This T cell receptor (beta chain) was retrieved from a study of OX40 agonist ivuxolimab in advanced cancers. The overall study: Participants could have had prior anti-PD-1, anti-PD-L1 or anti-CTLA-4 therapy, and less than 45% had some. Study-wide results and limits: Low levels of normalized T-cell clonal expansion also appeared in some nonresponders. Expanded clones tended on average to be more numerous among CD8+ T cells than CD4+. Clonal expansion was seen in CD4+ and CD8+ blood T cells by week 6 at 0.1 to 3.0 mg/kg.

The protocol was immunoSEQ multiplex PCR, while the TCRdb copy is restricted to in-frame clones and leaves out a portion. Seen here are about 85,000 clones, 80% to 90% observed once, and the top ten hold 2%. As for this clone: What it binds is not known.

CDR1 SNHLY and CDR2 FYNNEI come from the germline V gene. CDR3 length equals 15 residues. V was cut by 4 bases and J by 0 bases, with 7 bases left in between. The clonotype comes from an adult with an advanced solid tumor such as melanoma, head and neck, liver or kidney cancer. This specimen consisted of CD4+ or CD8+ T cells sorted from blood, obtained in a trial of the OX40 agonist ivuxolimab. The J gene is TRBJ1-6, the V gene TRBV2; possible D gene TRBD1, 5 bases. CDR3 coding DNA: TGTGCCAGCAGTGTGCAGGGCTCCTATAATTCACCCCTCCACTTT. This encodes CASSVQGSYNSPLHF.